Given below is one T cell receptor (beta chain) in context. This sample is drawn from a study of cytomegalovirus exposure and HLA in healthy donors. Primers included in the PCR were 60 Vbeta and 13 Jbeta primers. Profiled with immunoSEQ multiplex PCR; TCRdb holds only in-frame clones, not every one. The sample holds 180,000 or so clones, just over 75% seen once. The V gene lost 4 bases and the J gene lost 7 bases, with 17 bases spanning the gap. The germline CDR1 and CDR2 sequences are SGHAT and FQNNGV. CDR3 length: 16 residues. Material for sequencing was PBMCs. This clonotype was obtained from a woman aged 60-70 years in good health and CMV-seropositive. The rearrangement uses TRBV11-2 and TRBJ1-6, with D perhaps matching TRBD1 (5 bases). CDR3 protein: CASSSRRRGTNSPLHF. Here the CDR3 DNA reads TGTGCCAGCAGCTCGAGACGGCGCGGGACGAATTCACCCCTCCACTTT.